The following is a T cell receptor beta chain sequence with its context. Its antigen is unknown. Profiled with immunoSEQ multiplex PCR; TCRdb holds only in-frame clones, not every one. The sample lists 30,000 to 45,000 clones, around 80% seen once, with about 24% in the top ten. Germline V gives CDR1 LNHDA, CDR2 SQIVND (reference sequence). V shed 3 bases and J shed 3 bases, with 14 bases lying between them. The length of the CDR3 is 15 residues. This entry is derived from a study of OX40 agonist ivuxolimab in advanced cancers. At the level of the study: Every 2 weeks, ivuxolimab was infused into the patients intravenously at between 0.01 and 10 mg/kg. Those treated in dose escalation had hepatocellular carcinoma, melanoma, renal cell cancer or head and neck cancer. General study results and limits: Expanded clones belonging to CD8+ T cells outnumbered, on average, those of CD4+. In the 0.1 to 3.0 mg/kg range, CD4+ and CD8+ blood T cells had expanded clonally by week 6.

The sequencing used CD4+ or CD8+ T cells sorted from blood, collected in a trial of the OX40 agonist ivuxolimab. V and J are TRBV19 and TRBJ1-2; tentatively, D is TRBD1 (5 bases). The TCR was taken from an adult with an advanced solid tumor such as melanoma, head and neck, liver or kidney cancer. The CDR3 is CASSIGTPRDYGYTF. CDR3 in DNA: TGTGCCAGTAGTATTGGGACCCCGAGAGACTATGGCTACACCTTC.